A selection of T cell receptor beta chains follows, all from one sample in a study of shared clonotypes between healthy human individuals. TCRdb keeps only in-frame clones here, not all; method: immunoSEQ multiplex PCR. The table has roughly 2 million clones, about 95% seen once; the top ten hold 1% to 1.3%. The source material was naive CD8+ T cells sorted from blood. The receptors here all came from a man younger than 35 in good health. The CDR3 runs from the conserved cysteine through the conserved F or W. The D gene is left open where the match is weak. Part of the rows lack a size; the others show once, few, many or a class for expanded clones.

D: TRBD1; J: TRBJ2-4; size: .; V: TRBV18; DNA: TGTGCCAGCTCACTGGACAGGGCTCAAGGGAACATTCAGTACTTC; CDR3: CASSLDRAQGNIQYF
D: .; J: TRBJ1-4; size: .; V: TRBV2; DNA: TGTGCCAGCAGTGAAGCGCGGGGCAGGGATGAAAAACTGTTTTTT; CDR3: CASSEARGRDEKLFF
D: .; J: TRBJ2-3; size: .; V: TRBV30; DNA: TGTGCCTGGAGTGTGGGATACACAGATACGCAGTATTTT; CDR3: CAWSVGYTDTQYF
D: TRBD1; J: TRBJ1-6; size: .; V: TRBV27; DNA: TGTGCCAGCAGTCAGGGGGGACCCCTCCACTTT; CDR3: CASSQGGPLHF
D: TRBD1; J: TRBJ2-3; size: .; V: TRBV5-1; DNA: TGCGCCAGCAGCTTCCCCCGGGACAGCAGCACAGATACGCAGTATTTT; CDR3: CASSFPRDSSTDTQYF
D: .; J: TRBJ2-3; size: once; V: TRBV9; DNA: TGTGCCAGCAGCGAGGCGGGGACTGGAAGCACAGATACGCAGTATTTT; CDR3: CASSEAGTGSTDTQYF
D: .; J: TRBJ2-7; size: .; V: TRBV7-6; DNA: TGTGCCAGCAGCTTAGTGGTAGAGGGGGGAAGTGACGAGCAGTACTTC; CDR3: CASSLVVEGGSDEQYF
D: .; J: TRBJ2-1; size: .; V: TRBV7-2; DNA: TGTGCCAGCAGCTTACTGGACAATGAGCAGTTCTTC; CDR3: CASSLLDNEQFF
D: TRBD1; J: TRBJ1-2; size: .; V: TRBV27; DNA: TGTGCCAGCAGTTTTACAGGGGCGCCCCCACTAAATGGCTACACCTTC; CDR3: CASSFTGAPPLNGYTF
D: TRBD1; J: TRBJ2-4; size: .; V: TRBV15; DNA: TGTGCCACGGATCCGGCCCCGGGACAGGGGAGAAACATTCAGTACTTC; CDR3: CATDPAPGQGRNIQYF
D: TRBD1; J: TRBJ1-2; size: .; V: TRBV29-1; DNA: TGCAGCGTTGAGGGACAGGCACCTAACTATGGCTACACCTTC; CDR3: CSVEGQAPNYGYTF
D: TRBD1; J: TRBJ2-6; size: .; V: TRBV27; DNA: TGTGCCAGCAGTTTACAGGACAGGCCTGGGGCCAACGTCCTGACTTTC; CDR3: CASSLQDRPGANVLTF
D: .; J: TRBJ2-1; size: .; V: TRBV2; DNA: TGTGCCTGGAGGGGGACTACCTACAATGAGCAGTTCTTC; CDR3: CAWRGTTYNEQFF
D: TRBD1; J: TRBJ2-7; size: .; V: TRBV2; DNA: TGTGCCAGCAGTGAAAGGACAGGGGCTCACGAGCAGTACTTC; CDR3: CASSERTGAHEQYF
D: .; J: TRBJ1-6; size: .; V: TRBV2; DNA: TGTGCCAGCAGTGAATTGGGGTATAGCTATAATTCACCCCTCCACTTT; CDR3: CASSELGYSYNSPLHF
D: TRBD1; J: TRBJ2-7; size: .; V: TRBV27; DNA: TGTGCCAGCAGTTTACTAGGGGGCGGGTACGAGCAGTACTTC; CDR3: CASSLLGGGYEQYF
D: .; J: TRBJ1-2; size: .; V: TRBV9; DNA: TGTGCCAGCAGCGTGACAGGTGTTAACTATGGCTACACCTTC; CDR3: CASSVTGVNYGYTF
D: .; J: TRBJ2-6; size: .; V: TRBV7-2; DNA: TGTGCCAGCAGCTTAGTTTTGTTTGACTCTGGGGCCAACGTCCTGACTTTC; CDR3: CASSLVLFDSGANVLTF
D: .; J: TRBJ2-3; size: .; V: TRBV9; DNA: TGTGCCAGCAGCGTAGTTACCGGCACAGATACGCAGTATTTT; CDR3: CASSVVTGTDTQYF
D: TRBD2; J: TRBJ2-2; size: once; V: TRBV19; DNA: TGTGCCAGTAGTATAGATAGTCCTAGCGGGGGCCTGAACACCGGGGAGCTGTTTTTT; CDR3: CASSIDSPSGGLNTGELFF
D: .; J: TRBJ2-7; size: .; V: TRBV4-2; DNA: TGTGCCAGCAGCCAACAAGACAGCCCCTCCTACGAGCAGTACTTC; CDR3: CASSQQDSPSYEQYF
D: TRBD1; J: TRBJ2-7; size: .; V: TRBV25-1; DNA: TGTGCCAGCAGCGCTTACTCCGGGACAGTCCCCTACGAGCAGTACTTC; CDR3: CASSAYSGTVPYEQYF
D: TRBD2; J: TRBJ2-7; size: .; V: TRBV9; DNA: TGTGCCAGCAGCGTAGGGTTAGCGGGAGCGACCGAGCAGTACTTC; CDR3: CASSVGLAGATEQYF
D: .; J: TRBJ2-3; size: once; V: TRBV30; DNA: TGTGCCTGGAGCCCTACAGATACGCAGTATTTT; CDR3: CAWSPTDTQYF
D: .; J: TRBJ2-1; size: few; V: TRBV5-6; DNA: TGTGCCAGCAGCTTGGGAGGGGATGAGCAGTTCTTC; CDR3: CASSLGGDEQFF
D: .; J: TRBJ1-3; size: .; V: TRBV6-5; DNA: TGTGCCAGCAGGCCGGGTTTGAGCTCTGGAAACACCATATATTTT; CDR3: CASRPGLSSGNTIYF
D: TRBD2; J: TRBJ2-5; size: .; V: TRBV6-4; DNA: TGTGCCAGCAGTGACCCCCCTCGATTGAACGGGACTAAAGGGACCCAGTACTTC; CDR3: CASSDPPRLNGTKGTQYF
D: .; J: TRBJ2-3; size: .; V: TRBV2; DNA: TGTGCCAGCGCCGGGAACACGCAGTATTTT; CDR3: CASAGNTQYF
D: .; J: TRBJ2-7; size: .; V: TRBV4-1; DNA: TGCGCCAGCACCGGGTTCGGCGAGCAGTACTTC; CDR3: CASTGFGEQYF
D: .; J: TRBJ1-6; size: .; V: TRBV4-1; DNA: TGCGCCAGCAGCCAGAATTCACCCCTCCACTTT; CDR3: CASSQNSPLHF
D: TRBD1; J: TRBJ1-1; size: .; V: TRBV6-5; DNA: TGTGCCAGCAGTTACACAGGGGTGAACACTGAAGCTTTCTTT; CDR3: CASSYTGVNTEAFF
D: TRBD1; J: TRBJ1-4; size: .; V: TRBV4-3; DNA: TGCGCCAGCAGCCAGAGCAGGGATGAAGACAGGGCTGCAACTAATGAAAAACTGTTTTTT; CDR3: CASSQSRDEDRAATNEKLFF
D: .; J: TRBJ2-7; size: .; V: TRBV29-1; DNA: TGCAGCGTTGAAGACTCCTTAGGGGTCACGGGCGAGCAGTACTTC; CDR3: CSVEDSLGVTGEQYF
D: .; J: TRBJ2-5; size: .; V: TRBV5-6; DNA: TGTGCCAGCAGCTTTGGAGAGACCCAGTACTTC; CDR3: CASSFGETQYF
D: .; J: TRBJ1-2; size: .; V: TRBV5-4; DNA: TGTGCCAGCAGCTTGGGCCTTGAGGGTAACTATGGCTACACCTTC; CDR3: CASSLGLEGNYGYTF
D: .; J: TRBJ2-2; size: .; V: TRBV30; DNA: TGTGCCTGGAGGGGGCGGGGGCCCACCCCGAACACCGGGGAGCTGTTTTTT; CDR3: CAWRGRGPTPNTGELFF
D: .; J: TRBJ1-4; size: .; V: TRBV30; DNA: TGTGCCTGGGGAGAGCTCGGTCTGGCTAATGAAAAACTGTTTTTT; CDR3: CAWGELGLANEKLFF
D: TRBD2; J: TRBJ2-7; size: once; V: TRBV7-9; DNA: TGTGCCAGCAGCCCGGGACTAGCGGTTTCCTCCTACGAGCAGTACTTC; CDR3: CASSPGLAVSSYEQYF
D: .; J: TRBJ2-7; size: .; V: TRBV7-9; DNA: TGTGCCAGCAGCCCCCACTACGAGCAGTACTTC; CDR3: CASSPHYEQYF
D: .; J: TRBJ2-7; size: .; V: TRBV6-6; DNA: TGTGCCAGCAGTTACTCAGCAGGGCCCGAGCAGTACTTC; CDR3: CASSYSAGPEQYF
D: TRBD2; J: TRBJ2-3; size: .; V: TRBV27; DNA: TGTGCCAGCAGTTTAACTTCACTAGCGGCTAGCACAGATACGCAGTATTTT; CDR3: CASSLTSLAASTDTQYF
D: .; J: TRBJ1-5; size: .; V: TRBV6-5; DNA: TGTGCCAGCAGTTACTCCTCCGGGAATCAGCCCCAGCATTTT; CDR3: CASSYSSGNQPQHF
D: TRBD2; J: TRBJ2-1; size: .; V: TRBV5-1; DNA: TGCGCCAGCAGCTTGTTTGGAACTAGCGGATACAATGAGCAGTTCTTC; CDR3: CASSLFGTSGYNEQFF
D: .; J: TRBJ2-7; size: .; V: TRBV5-4; DNA: TGTGCCAGCAGCTTTAAGGGGTCCTACGAGCAGTACTTC; CDR3: CASSFKGSYEQYF
D: .; J: TRBJ1-2; size: .; V: TRBV25-1; DNA: TGTGCCAGCAGTGATAACGCTTTCTATGGCTACACCTTC; CDR3: CASSDNAFYGYTF
D: TRBD2; J: TRBJ2-5; size: .; V: TRBV9; DNA: TGTGCCAGCAGCTCCGGGACTAGCGGGGGGGCTGAGACCCAGTACTTC; CDR3: CASSSGTSGGAETQYF
D: .; J: TRBJ1-1; size: .; V: TRBV6-1; DNA: TGTGCCAGCAGCGCACCTACAGGGAACACTGAAGCTTTCTTT; CDR3: CASSAPTGNTEAFF
D: .; J: TRBJ2-2; size: .; V: TRBV7-9; DNA: TGTGCCAGCAGCCCTTATGCGGGGCGCGATACCGGGGAGCTGTTTTTT; CDR3: CASSPYAGRDTGELFF
D: .; J: TRBJ1-1; size: .; V: TRBV4-2; DNA: TGTGCCAGCAGCCAAGTGGCGGGTCGGACTGAAGCTTTCTTT; CDR3: CASSQVAGRTEAFF
D: .; J: TRBJ2-2; size: .; V: TRBV4-1; DNA: TGCGCCAGCAGCCAAGCACGTAGCACCGGGGAGCTGTTTTTT; CDR3: CASSQARSTGELFF
D: .; J: TRBJ2-3; size: once; V: TRBV18; DNA: TGTGCCAGCTCACCACAAACAGGTAGCACAGATACGCAGTATTTT; CDR3: CASSPQTGSTDTQYF
D: .; J: TRBJ2-1; size: .; V: TRBV15; DNA: TGTGCCACCAGCAGGGGAAGATACAATGAGCAGTTCTTC; CDR3: CATSRGRYNEQFF
D: TRBD1; J: TRBJ2-2; size: .; V: TRBV6-1; DNA: TGTGCCAGCAGCCTAGGGACAGATAACACCGGGGAGCTGTTTTTT; CDR3: CASSLGTDNTGELFF